The T cell receptor (beta chain) described here comes from a study of OX40 agonist ivuxolimab in advanced cancers. The wider study: Cohort: about 80% men, mean age approximately 60, aged roughly 23 to 90.

As regards this clone: Its antigen is not identified.

Germline CDR1 and CDR2: MNHEY and SVGAGI. CDR3 length equals 15 residues. V lost 6 bases and J lost 1, with 13 bases in between. Repertoires were generated with immunoSEQ multiplex PCR, while TCRdb's copy carries only in-frame clones and drops some. The top ten clones hold around 18% of a sample with about 35,000 clones, under 90% of them seen once. Whole-study findings and limits: CD4+ and CD8+ blood T cells expanded clonally by week 6 at 0.1 to 3.0 mg/kg. Among T cells, CD8+ cells averaged more expanded clones than CD4+ cells.

The chain couples TRBV6-5 to TRBJ1-5; D gene ambiguous. This specimen was CD4+ or CD8+ T cells sorted from blood, taken in a trial of the OX40 agonist ivuxolimab. This clonotype was sampled from an adult with an advanced solid tumor such as melanoma, head and neck, liver or kidney cancer. CDR3 amino acids: CASRPRTVSNQPQHF. The CDR3 region has the DNA TGTGCCAGCAGACCACGGACGGTCAGCAATCAGCCCCAGCATTTT.